Listed below are T cell receptor beta chains from one sample, sequenced in a study of identifying expanded T cells in peripheral blood. Data came from immunoSEQ multiplex PCR; TCRdb stores just in-frame clones and leaves some out. There are 100,000 to 150,000 clones in the sample; roughly 80% occur only once, and over 3% lies in the top ten. The sequenced sample consisted of blood. The receptors were sampled from a person aged 18 to 75 in good health. Both conserved end residues are part of each CDR3. The order of the fields is V gene, D gene, J gene, CDR3 protein, CDR3 DNA. A D gene is named only where the DNA matches it firmly.

TRBV6-6	-	TRBJ2-5	CASSYSAGPYQETQYF	TGTGCCAGCAGTTACTCTGCAGGACCGTACCAAGAGACCCAGTACTTC
TRBV5-6	-	TRBJ1-1	CASSFLARRGYTEAFF	TGTGCCAGCAGCTTTTTGGCCCGTCGGGGGTACACTGAAGCTTTCTTT
TRBV30	-	TRBJ1-5	CAWSVRRRGGQPQHF	TGTGCCTGGAGTGTACGCCGGCGGGGCGGTCAGCCCCAGCATTTT
TRBV7-8	TRBD1	TRBJ1-3	CASSFGTGGGNTIYF	TGTGCCAGCAGCTTCGGGACAGGGGGAGGAAACACCATATATTTT
TRBV11-2	-	TRBJ2-1	CASSYLVWGDPVFF	TGTGCCAGCAGTTACCTAGTTTGGGGGGACCCGGTGTTCTTC
TRBV11-3	-	TRBJ2-4	CASSPGPGPKSGIQYF	TGTGCCAGCAGCCCAGGGCCGGGCCCCAAGTCAGGCATTCAGTACTTC
TRBV19	-	TRBJ2-1	CASSIGLGYEQFF	TGTGCCAGTAGTATTGGTCTGGGTTATGAGCAGTTCTTC
TRBV11-1	-	TRBJ2-2	CASSSRTGTRNTGELFF	TGTGCCAGCAGCAGTCGCACCGGGACCCGCAACACCGGGGAGCTGTTTTTT
TRBV7-2	-	TRBJ1-2	CASSLAQGLIGGYTF	TGTGCCAGCAGCCTAGCACAGGGCCTAATCGGTGGCTACACCTTC
TRBV5-4	TRBD1	TRBJ2-7	CASSFEPPGQGYEQYF	TGTGCCAGCAGCTTTGAACCTCCGGGACAGGGCTACGAGCAGTACTTC
TRBV4-3	-	TRBJ1-2	CASSQDVGSLGYTF	TGCGCCAGCAGCCAAGATGTAGGGAGTCTCGGCTACACCTTC
TRBV7-8	-	TRBJ2-7	CASSLLVSYEQYF	TGTGCCAGCAGCTTACTGGTCTCCTACGAGCAGTACTTC
TRBV18	TRBD1	TRBJ1-1	CASSPVTRKTGQGNTEAFF	TGTGCCAGCTCACCGGTTACCCGAAAAACCGGACAGGGGAACACTGAAGCTTTCTTT
TRBV5-1	-	TRBJ1-1	CASSLTGSGNTEAFF	TGCGCCAGCAGCTTGACAGGGTCGGGGAACACTGAAGCTTTCTTT
TRBV2	TRBD1	TRBJ2-3	CASSGGQGPSTDTQYF	TGTGCCAGCAGTGGGGGACAGGGGCCGAGCACAGATACGCAGTATTTT
TRBV10-1	TRBD1	TRBJ1-1	CASSPNRGRTEAFF	TGCGCCAGTTCCCCAAACAGGGGTCGTACTGAAGCTTTCTTT
TRBV7-2	-	TRBJ2-2	CASSLQGQELFF	TGTGCCAGCAGCTTACAGGGGCAGGAGCTGTTTTTT
TRBV7-2	-	TRBJ1-6	CASSLEGPGPNSSPLHF	TGTGCCAGCAGCTTAGAGGGGCCGGGACCAAACTCCTCACCCCTCCACTTT